The present entry profiles one T cell receptor (beta chain) with its context. Antigen: not known. Looked up from germline, CDR1 is MNHNS and CDR2 is SASEGT. J lost 11 bases, V lost 1 base, and 10 bases had no gene match. This CDR3 is built from 14 residues. Assay: immunoSEQ multiplex PCR; the TCRdb copy retains only in-frame clones and omits some. The sample records about 160,000 clones, about 90% being singletons. The sample is drawn from a study of T cell responses to AZD1222 COVID-19 vaccine. Across the whole study: Pooled samples include second doses given at about 4 or 12 weeks.

Study results and limitations: AZD1222 recipients seropositive at baseline numbered only 6 or 7. Donors were mostly white British, more females; clonal diversity possibly underestimated.

Specimen: peripheral blood, collected on day 0 of AZD1222 vaccination. This TCR was sampled from an adult in good health. V and J are TRBV6-1 and TRBJ2-7, with 8 bases fitting TRBD1. The CDR3 reads CASSEGGMTGEEYF. The CDR3 DNA reads TGTGCCAGCAGTGAAGGTGGTATGACAGGGGAGGAGTACTTC.